These 27 T cell receptor beta chains were all obtained from the same sample, sequenced in a study of T-cell reconstitution after alpha-beta-depleted transplantation in children. Unique molecular identifiers were used to barcode this TCRbeta library. One entry per CDR3 protein results from TCRdb running MiXCR on the PCR reads. The sample holds roughly 120,000 distinct CDR3 sequences, roughly 24% seen once. Sequencing used PBMCs, mostly from graft donor cells, obtained 180 days after TCRalphabeta/CD19-depleted stem cell transplant. The receptors stem from a male patient aged 2-9 years who had a stem cell transplant for chronic granulomatous disease, so the T cells may come from the graft donor.

This clonotype turned up a few times. The rearrangement joins TRBV20-1 to TRBJ2-1; a possible D gene is TRBD1 (6 bases). Looked up from germline, CDR1 is DFQATT and CDR2 is SNEGSKA (reference sequence). This CDR3 comprises 11 residues. V lost 7 bases, J lost 4 bases, and 8 bases lay in between. The CDR3, as DNA: TGCAGTGTAGGACAGTACAATGAGCAGTTCTTC. Translating gives CSVGQYNEQFF.

CDR3 amino acids: CASSSIRFGGSYEQYF. CDR3 coding DNA: TGCGCCAGCAGCTCCATAAGGTTCGGGGGAAGCTACGAGCAGTACTTC. This sequence joins TRBV5-1 and TRBJ2-7; D might be TRBD2 (6 bases). The germline V gene has CDR1 SGHRS and CDR2 YFSETQ. The CDR3 covers 16 residues. V gave up 3 bases and J gave up 3 bases, with 19 bases separating them.

This clonotype was picked up many times. V and J are TRBV5-6 and TRBJ2-3; no clear D gene. Trimming pared 1 base from V and 0 bases from J, leaving 9 bases between. The germline V gene encodes CDR1 SGHDT and CDR2 YYEEEE. This CDR3 is 15 amino acids long. The DNA for the CDR3 is TGTGCCAGCAGCTTGATTGGACCGAGCACAGATACGCAGTATTTT. Protein product: CASSLIGPSTDTQYF.

CDR3 protein: CASSLGVAGGTGELFF. The CDR3 region has the DNA TGTGCCAGCAGCTTAGGGGTAGCGGGAGGAACCGGGGAGCTGTTTTTT. The chain carries TRBV11-2 and TRBJ2-2; 10 bases are shared with TRBD2. CDR1 and CDR2 from the germline V gene are SGHAT and FQNNGV. The J segment lost 5 bases and the V segment lost 1 base, leaving 4 bases of the junction unmatched. The CDR3 totals 16 residues.

There are many counts of this clonotype. This chain joins TRBV4-2 and TRBJ2-2; D possibly corresponds to TRBD1 (6 bases). Trimming stripped 3 bases from V and 1 base from J, with 9 bases between. Germline V gene sequence: CDR1 LGHNA, CDR2 YNFKEQ. This CDR3 contains 15 residues. DNA of the CDR3: TGTGCCAGCAGCCATAAGGGACAGAACACCGGGGAGCTGTTTTTT. Translating gives CASSHKGQNTGELFF.

This clonotype was seen only a few times. This chain uses TRBV4-1 with TRBJ1-2, with 8 bases matching TRBD1. Germline CDR1 is MGHRA and CDR2 is YSYEKL. This CDR3 is 15 amino acids long. Losses at the gene ends were 4 bases for V and 2 bases for J; bases not matched to a gene: 6. CDR3 in amino acids: CASSRGTGNNYGYTF. The CDR3 nucleotides are TGCGCCAGCAGCCGAGGGACAGGCAACAACTATGGCTACACCTTC.

About this clonotype: A junction boundary mismatches the germline segment, possibly from a read error. The CDR3 is CCARERRAALLSYGYTF. DNA of the CDR3: TGCTGTGCTAGAGAGCGGCGGGCTGCACTCCTTTCCTATGGCTACACCTTC. The chain links TRBV20-1 to TRBJ1-2, with D hard to call. Per germline, CDR1 DFQATT and CDR2 SNEGSKA (reference sequence). The CDR3 is 17 amino acids.

V usage is TRBV12-3 or TRBV12-4 and J usage is TRBJ2-2, with TRBD2 matching over 11 bases. J gave up 3 bases and V 1 base, and 7 bases lay outside the gene matches. The CDR3 has 18 amino acids. For the CDR3, the DNA is TGTGCCAGCAGTTTAGTAGCGGGGGGGCCAAGGGACACCGGGGAGCTGTTTTTT. This translates into CASSLVAGGPRDTGELFF.

This clonotype occurred many times. This chain links TRBV20-1 with TRBJ2-6, with 8 bases aligning to TRBD1. This CDR3 contains 14 residues. Germline CDR1 is DFQATT and CDR2 is SNEGSKA (reference sequence). J lost 9 bases, V lost 4 bases, and 8 bases had no gene match. CDR3 sequence: CSAIRQGFNNVLTF. CDR3 DNA sequence: TGCAGTGCTATCAGACAGGGGTTTAACAACGTCCTGACTTTC.

The chain is built from TRBV19 and TRBJ2-5, with 9 bases that match TRBD1. Germline V gives CDR1 LNHDA, CDR2 SQIVND (reference sequence). The CDR3 has 15 amino acids. V trimming: 5 bases; J trimming: 6 bases; junction bases outside the gene matches: 10. CDR3 in DNA: TGTGCCAGTAGTCAACTCACAGGGGGCGGGAAGACCCAGTACTTC. Its protein product is CASSQLTGGGKTQYF.

In its sample, this clonotype was seen many times. J is TRBJ2-7 and V is TRBV20-1; D is possibly TRBD2 (6 bases). CDR1 and CDR2 (germline): DFQATT, SNEGSKA (reference sequence). Between the trimmed V and J ends, which lost 0 bases and 4 bases, there was a span of 25 bases. The CDR3 contains 18 residues. CDR3 in DNA: TGCAGTGCTAGAGATTTGGAGGGAGTGGGCATCGGAAAGTACGAGCAGTACTTC. It yields the protein CSARDLEGVGIGKYEQYF.

The gene calls are TRBV20-1 and TRBJ2-1; the match to TRBD2 covers 8 bases. There are 14 residues in the CDR3. Looked up from germline, CDR1 is DFQATT and CDR2 is SNEGSKA (reference sequence). With 6 bases clipped from V and 5 bases from J, the junction kept 9 bases outside the gene matches. CDR3 residues: CSAPRSGGDNEQFF. CDR3 bases: TGCAGTGCACCTCGTTCGGGGGGGGACAATGAGCAGTTCTTC.

V is TRBV5-1 and J is TRBJ2-7; 8 bases agree with TRBD1. Germline loops: CDR1 SGHRS, CDR2 YFSETQ. V shed 7 bases and J 2 bases; nucleotides not matched to a gene: 17. This CDR3 contains 17 residues. The CDR3 protein is CASASSLNRDRPYEQYF. The CDR3 nucleotides are TGCGCCAGCGCCAGCAGCTTGAACCGGGACAGGCCCTACGAGCAGTACTTC.

The CDR3 region has the DNA TGTGCCAGCAGCTCGGAACTCAAAGGTGAAAAACTGTTTTTT. Its protein is CASSSELKGEKLFF. The J gene is TRBJ1-4, the V gene TRBV7-2; D is unclear. CDR1 SGHTA and CDR2 FQGNSA come from the germline V gene. The V end lost 4 bases, the J end lost 7 bases, and 13 bases lay between the germline ends. The CDR3 runs to 14 residues.

This clonotype was seen ten or more times. The CDR3 DNA reads TGTGCCAGCAGTTTTAGGGACCGCCACCCCCAGCCCCAGCATTTT. Encoded protein: CASSFRDRHPQPQHF. The chain is built from TRBV12-3 or TRBV12-4 and TRBJ1-5, with D tentatively TRBD1 (5 bases). The CDR3 is 15 residues long. The V and J ends lost 3 bases and 7 bases respectively, with 16 bases between them.

This clonotype was counted many times. V and J are TRBV20-1 and TRBJ1-5, with TRBD1 matching 10 bases. This CDR3 is built from 15 residues. Trimming cost V 3 bases and J 4 bases; bases outside gene matches: 6. CDR1 is DFQATT and CDR2 is SNEGSKA in the germline V gene (reference sequence). For the CDR3, the DNA is TGCAGTGCTAGTCCCGGGACAGGGGTTAATCAGCCCCAGCATTTT. It encodes CSASPGTGVNQPQHF.

The chain combines TRBV5-1 with TRBJ2-4, with D perhaps TRBD2 (6 bases). Trimming removed 5 bases at V and 3 bases at J, with 9 bases between. The CDR3 consists of 13 residues. CDR1 is SGHRS, CDR2 YFSETQ, per germline. The DNA for the CDR3 is TGCGCCAGCAGACAAGCGGGCAAAAACATTCAGTACTTC. Its translation is CASRQAGKNIQYF.

This chain uses TRBV6-5 with TRBJ1-2; D is unresolved. This CDR3 is 13 amino acids long. Germline V CDR1 and CDR2: MNHEY, SVGAGI. The germline V and J ends were trimmed by 0 bases and 4 bases, with 6 bases remaining between them. CDR3 sequence (DNA): TGTGCCAGCAGTTACTCGGACTCCTATGGCTACACCTTC. It is translated as CASSYSDSYGYTF.

This clonotype was detected only a few times. This chain connects TRBV20-1 to TRBJ2-2; 10 positions match TRBD2. Germline loops: CDR1 DFQATT, CDR2 SNEGSKA (reference sequence). V shed 3 bases and J 3 bases; nucleotides not matched to a gene: 7. The CDR3 is made up of 16 amino acids. In nucleotides, the CDR3 is TGCAGTGCTAGGTTCAGCGGGAGGGCCTACACCGGGGAGCTGTTTTTT. Amino acids: CSARFSGRAYTGELFF.

Many counts were recorded for this clonotype. The chain links TRBV7-9 to TRBJ2-3, with D maybe TRBD2 (6 bases). Germline lookup yields CDR1 SEHNR and CDR2 FQNEAQ (reference sequence). CDR3 length equals 13 residues. Trimming stripped 5 bases from V and 3 bases from J, with 9 bases between. The CDR3 DNA follows: TGTGCCAGCAGCCGGGGAGGTACAGATACGCAGTATTTT. Protein sequence: CASSRGGTDTQYF.

This chain links TRBV7-9 with TRBJ1-1; no clear D. The V end lost 2 bases, the J end lost 5 bases, and 12 bases lay between the germline ends. Per the germline V gene, CDR1 is SEHNR and CDR2 is FQNEAQ (reference sequence). CDR3 length equals 14 residues. The CDR3 reads CASSLSPSRTEAFF. Here the CDR3 DNA reads TGTGCCAGCAGCTTAAGCCCGAGTCGAACTGAAGCTTTCTTT.

The table lists this clonotype with many counts. V gene TRBV5-1 combines with J gene TRBJ2-1, with TRBD2 matching 13 bases. This CDR3 is 21 amino acids long. Per germline, CDR1 SGHRS and CDR2 YFSETQ. J gave up 0 bases and V 0 bases, and 12 bases lay outside the gene matches. The CDR3 loop is CASSLDVVGTSGVLSYNEQFF. The CDR3 DNA reads as TGCGCCAGCAGCTTGGATGTAGTCGGGACTAGCGGGGTACTCTCCTACAATGAGCAGTTCTTC.

This clonotype was picked up many times. V usage is TRBV12-3 or TRBV12-4 and J usage is TRBJ2-1; D may be TRBD2 (6 bases). The CDR3 loop spans 13 amino acids. Trimming shortened V by 6 bases and J by 7 bases, and 13 bases separated the two germline ends. CDR3 in amino acids: CASSPGSTNEQFF. CDR3 nucleotides: TGTGCCAGCAGCCCCGGGAGTACTAATGAGCAGTTCTTC.

This clonotype was seen a handful of times. The genes are TRBV4-2 and TRBJ2-7, with TRBD1 matching 7 bases. The ends lost 4 bases at V and 4 bases at J; junction bases unmatched: 7. Per germline, CDR1 LGHNA and CDR2 YNFKEQ. This CDR3 comprises 14 residues. CDR3 DNA sequence: TGTGCCAGCAGCCTGGACAGGCGAACTTACGAGCAGTACTTC. This encodes CASSLDRRTYEQYF.

In its sample, this clonotype was seen a few times. A much larger clone lies one base from this, so it may be a read error. V is TRBV20-1 and J is TRBJ2-7, with 10 bases identical to TRBD2. This CDR3 is 17 amino acids long. Germline CDR1 is DFQATT and CDR2 is SNEGSKA (reference sequence). CDR3 loop: CCARDWTSGDTAGEQYF. The CDR3 nucleotides are TGCTGTGCTAGAGATTGGACTAGCGGAGACACGGCGGGAGAGCAGTACTTC.

CDR3 region: CASSLGSYRNTEAFF. The DNA for the CDR3 is TGTGCCAGCAGCTTGGGGTCTTACAGGAACACTGAAGCTTTCTTT. The chain carries TRBV5-6 and TRBJ1-1, with unresolved D. This CDR3 comprises 15 residues. Per the germline V gene, CDR1 is SGHDT and CDR2 is YYEEEE. V shed 0 bases and J shed 1 base, with 10 bases lying between them.

Ten or more counts support this clonotype. The chain combines TRBV18 with TRBJ2-7; D not certain. The germline V gene has CDR1 KGHSH and CDR2 LQKENI. The V end lost 3 bases, the J end lost 0 bases, and 6 bases lay between the germline ends. CDR3 length: 13 amino acids. The CDR3 DNA follows: TGTGCCAGCTCACCGCCTAGCTCCTACGAGCAGTACTTC. It codes for CASSPPSSYEQYF. The full variable domain, rest sourced from reference TRBV18 and TRBJ2-7, is NAGVMQNPRHLVRRRGQEARLRCSPMKGHSHVYWYRQLPEEGLKFMVYLQKENIIDESGMPKERFSAEFPKEGPSILRIQQVVRGDSAAYFCASSPPSSYEQYFGPGTRLTVT.